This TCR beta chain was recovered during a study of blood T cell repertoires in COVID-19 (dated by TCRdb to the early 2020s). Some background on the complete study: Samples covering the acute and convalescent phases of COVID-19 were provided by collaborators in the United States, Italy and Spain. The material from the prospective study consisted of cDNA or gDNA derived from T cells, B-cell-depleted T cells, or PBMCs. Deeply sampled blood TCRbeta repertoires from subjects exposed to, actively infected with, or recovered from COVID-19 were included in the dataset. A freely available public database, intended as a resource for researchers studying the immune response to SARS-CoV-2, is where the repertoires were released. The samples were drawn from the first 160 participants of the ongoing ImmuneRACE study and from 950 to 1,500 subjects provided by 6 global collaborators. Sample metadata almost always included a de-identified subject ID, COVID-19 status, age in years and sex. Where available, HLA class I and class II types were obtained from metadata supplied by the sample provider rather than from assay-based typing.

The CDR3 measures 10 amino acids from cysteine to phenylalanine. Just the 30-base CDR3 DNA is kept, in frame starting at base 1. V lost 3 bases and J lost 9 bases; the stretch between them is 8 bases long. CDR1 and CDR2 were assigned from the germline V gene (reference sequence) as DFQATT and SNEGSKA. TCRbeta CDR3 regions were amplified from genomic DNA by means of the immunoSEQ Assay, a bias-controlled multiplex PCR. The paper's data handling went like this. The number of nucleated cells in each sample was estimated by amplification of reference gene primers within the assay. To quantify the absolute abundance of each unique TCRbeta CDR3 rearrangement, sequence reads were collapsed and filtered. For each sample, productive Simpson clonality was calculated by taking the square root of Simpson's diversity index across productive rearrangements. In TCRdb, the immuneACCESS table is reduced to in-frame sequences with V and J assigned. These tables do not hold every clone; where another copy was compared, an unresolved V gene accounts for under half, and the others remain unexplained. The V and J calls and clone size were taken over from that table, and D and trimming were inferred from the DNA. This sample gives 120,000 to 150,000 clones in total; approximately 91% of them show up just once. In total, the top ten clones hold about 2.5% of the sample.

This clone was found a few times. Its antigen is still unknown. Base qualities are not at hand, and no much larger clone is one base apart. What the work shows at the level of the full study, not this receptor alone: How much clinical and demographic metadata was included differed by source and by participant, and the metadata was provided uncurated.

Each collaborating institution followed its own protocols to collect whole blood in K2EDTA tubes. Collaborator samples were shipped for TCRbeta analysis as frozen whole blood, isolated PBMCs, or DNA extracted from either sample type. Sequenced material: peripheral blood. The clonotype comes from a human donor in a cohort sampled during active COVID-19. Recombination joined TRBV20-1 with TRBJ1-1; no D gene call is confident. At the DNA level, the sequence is TGCAGTGCTAGTCACAGTCAAGCTTTCTTT. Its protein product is CSASHSQAFF.